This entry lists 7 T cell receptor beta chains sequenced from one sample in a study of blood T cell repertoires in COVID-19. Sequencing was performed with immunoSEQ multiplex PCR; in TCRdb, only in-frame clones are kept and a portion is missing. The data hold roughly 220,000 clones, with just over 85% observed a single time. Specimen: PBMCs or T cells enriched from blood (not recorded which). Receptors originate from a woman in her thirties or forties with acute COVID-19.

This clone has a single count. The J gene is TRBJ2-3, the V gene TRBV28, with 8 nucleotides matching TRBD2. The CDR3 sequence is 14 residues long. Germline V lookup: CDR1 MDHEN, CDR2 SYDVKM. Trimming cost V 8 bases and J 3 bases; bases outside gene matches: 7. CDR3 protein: CASCISGRTDTQYF. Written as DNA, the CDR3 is TGTGCCAGCTGCATCAGCGGGAGAACAGATACGCAGTATTTT.

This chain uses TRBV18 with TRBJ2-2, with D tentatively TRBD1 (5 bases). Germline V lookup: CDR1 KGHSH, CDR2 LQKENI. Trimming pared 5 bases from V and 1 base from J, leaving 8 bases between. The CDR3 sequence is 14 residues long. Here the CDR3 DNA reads TGTGCCAGCTCAGGGGCCCTGAACACCGGGGAGCTGTTTTTT. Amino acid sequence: CASSGALNTGELFF.

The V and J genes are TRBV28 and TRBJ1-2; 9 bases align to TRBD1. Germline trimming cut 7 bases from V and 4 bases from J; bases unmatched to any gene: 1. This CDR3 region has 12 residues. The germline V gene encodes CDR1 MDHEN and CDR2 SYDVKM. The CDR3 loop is CASTQGAYGYTF. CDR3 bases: TGTGCCAGCACACAGGGGGCCTATGGCTACACCTTC.

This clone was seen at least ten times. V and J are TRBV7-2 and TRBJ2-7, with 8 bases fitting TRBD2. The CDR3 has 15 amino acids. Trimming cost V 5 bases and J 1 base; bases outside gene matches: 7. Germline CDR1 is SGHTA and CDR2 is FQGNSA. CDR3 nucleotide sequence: TGTGCCAGCAGCGATAGCGGGGCTCCTTCCTACGAGCAGTACTTC. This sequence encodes CASSDSGAPSYEQYF. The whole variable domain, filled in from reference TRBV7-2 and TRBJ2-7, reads GAGVSQSPSNKVTEKGKDVELRCDPISGHTALYWYRQSLGQGLEFLIYFQGNSAPDKSGLPSDRFSAERTGGSVSTLTIQRTQQEDSAVYLCASSDSGAPSYEQYFGPGTRLTVT.

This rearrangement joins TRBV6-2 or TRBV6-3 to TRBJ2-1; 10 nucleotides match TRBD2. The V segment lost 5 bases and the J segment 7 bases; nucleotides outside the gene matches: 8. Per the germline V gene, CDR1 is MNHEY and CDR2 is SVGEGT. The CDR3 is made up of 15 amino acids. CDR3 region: CASSLLAGVGNEQFF. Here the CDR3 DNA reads TGTGCCAGCAGTCTTCTAGCGGGAGTGGGGAATGAGCAGTTCTTC.

CDR3 protein: CASSLNWGGSTREKLFF. In nucleotides, the CDR3 is TGTGCCAGCAGTTTAAATTGGGGGGGCAGTACTCGAGAAAAACTGTTTTTT. The V call is TRBV28, the J call TRBJ1-4, with a tentative D call TRBD1 (6 bases). The CDR3 is 17 amino acids. Per germline, CDR1 MDHEN and CDR2 SYDVKM. V lost 2 bases and J lost 8, with 21 bases in between.

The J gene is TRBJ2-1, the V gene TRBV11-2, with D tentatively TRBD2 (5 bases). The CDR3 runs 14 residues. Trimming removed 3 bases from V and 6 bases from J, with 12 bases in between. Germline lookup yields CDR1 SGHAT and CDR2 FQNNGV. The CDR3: CASSFGPLANEQFF. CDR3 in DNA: TGTGCCAGCAGCTTTGGTCCCCTAGCCAATGAGCAGTTCTTC. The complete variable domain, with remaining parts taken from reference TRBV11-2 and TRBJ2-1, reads EAGVAQSPRYKIIEKRQSVAFWCNPISGHATLYWYQQILGQGPKLLIQFQNNGVVDDSQLPKDRFSAERLKGVDSTLKIQPAKLEDSAVYLCASSFGPLANEQFFGPGTRLTVL.